Listed below are T cell receptor beta chains from one sample, sequenced in a study of blood T cell repertoires in COVID-19. Assay: immunoSEQ multiplex PCR; the TCRdb copy retains only in-frame clones and omits some. The table lists some 150,000 clones, 80% to 90% of them singletons. The source material was peripheral blood. The receptors were sampled from an older woman with acute or convalescent COVID-19. Each CDR3 is given with its conserved first and last residue. The order of the fields is J gene, V gene, clone size, D gene, CDR3 DNA, CDR3 protein. The D gene is left open where the match is weak. A clone size is listed for some rows: how often the clone was seen (once, few, many), or a class if it is expanded.

J: TRBJ1-5; V: TRBV25-1; size: -; D: -; DNA: TGTGCCAGCATCCGGGTTTTTAATCAGCCCCAGCATTTT; CDR3: CASIRVFNQPQHF
J: TRBJ1-1; V: TRBV5-8; size: -; D: TRBD1; DNA: TGTGCCAGCAGCTTGGCCAGACAGGGGGCGGTCACTGAAGCTTTCTTT; CDR3: CASSLARQGAVTEAFF
J: TRBJ1-1; V: TRBV7-2; size: -; D: -; DNA: TGTGCCAGCAGCTTACGGGGGAATGGGGCTGAAGCTTTCTTT; CDR3: CASSLRGNGAEAFF
J: TRBJ1-2; V: TRBV6-5; size: -; D: TRBD1; DNA: TGTGCCAGCGGAACTGGACAGGGATCCTATGGCTACACCTTC; CDR3: CASGTGQGSYGYTF
J: TRBJ1-2; V: TRBV5-5; size: -; D: TRBD1; DNA: TGTGCCAGCAGCCCGACGGGACAGGATAACTATGGCTACACCTTC; CDR3: CASSPTGQDNYGYTF
J: TRBJ1-2; V: TRBV29-1; size: few; D: TRBD1; DNA: TGCAGCATTGATAGGGGACAGATACATTACGCCTTC; CDR3: CSIDRGQIHYAF
J: TRBJ1-6; V: TRBV19; size: -; D: TRBD1; DNA: TGTGCCAGTAGTATAGGTACAGGGGGTAGTTCACCCCTCCACTTT; CDR3: CASSIGTGGSSPLHF
J: TRBJ1-1; V: TRBV18; size: -; D: TRBD1; DNA: TGTGCCAGCACCTGGACAGGGGAAACTGAAGCTTTCTTT; CDR3: CASTWTGETEAFF
J: TRBJ1-2; V: TRBV15; size: -; D: TRBD1; DNA: TGTGCCACCAGCAGAAGACAGGGGGTCTACGGCTACACCTTC; CDR3: CATSRRQGVYGYTF
J: TRBJ1-5; V: TRBV2; size: -; D: -; DNA: TGTGCCAGCATACGGGAGCAACGTGGGCCCCAGCATTTT; CDR3: CASIREQRGPQHF
J: TRBJ2-2; V: TRBV18; size: -; D: TRBD1; DNA: TGTGCCAGCTCACCAAACAGGGGAGACACCGGGGAGCTGTTTTTT; CDR3: CASSPNRGDTGELFF
J: TRBJ1-1; V: TRBV5-8; size: -; D: -; DNA: TGTGCCAGCAGCCCCTCTATAGCGAACACTGAAGCTTTCTTT; CDR3: CASSPSIANTEAFF
J: TRBJ2-3; V: TRBV4-1; size: -; D: TRBD1; DNA: TGCGCCAGCAGCCAATCTCCACCCGGGACAGACACAGATACGCAGTATTTT; CDR3: CASSQSPPGTDTDTQYF
J: TRBJ1-4; V: TRBV11-2; size: -; D: -; DNA: TGTGCCAGCAGCTTTAGAAGGGGCAATGAAAAACTGTTTTTT; CDR3: CASSFRRGNEKLFF
J: TRBJ2-7; V: TRBV14; size: -; D: -; DNA: TGTGCCAGCAGCCCAGGAATCTACGAGCAGTACTTC; CDR3: CASSPGIYEQYF
J: TRBJ2-1; V: TRBV10-3; size: -; D: TRBD2; DNA: TGTGCCATCAAGGACCTTTACGGGACTAGCGGTTACAATGAGCAGTTCTTC; CDR3: CAIKDLYGTSGYNEQFF
J: TRBJ2-5; V: TRBV2; size: -; D: TRBD2; DNA: TGTGCCAGCAGTGGGATTAGCGGGGGGAAAGAGACCCAGTACTTC; CDR3: CASSGISGGKETQYF
J: TRBJ1-1; V: TRBV28; size: -; D: -; DNA: TGTGCCAGCAGTTTATTAGCAGGGGTAACCCCTGAAGCTTTCTTT; CDR3: CASSLLAGVTPEAFF
J: TRBJ2-3; V: TRBV3-1/TRBV3-2; size: -; D: TRBD1; DNA: TGTGCCAGCAGCCAAGATCCCGGACAGGGGGCCTGGACAGATACGCAGTATTTT; CDR3: CASSQDPGQGAWTDTQYF
J: TRBJ2-1; V: TRBV9; size: -; D: -; DNA: TGTGCCAGCAGCGTAGTGGGCAGCACCTACAATGAGCAGTTCTTC; CDR3: CASSVVGSTYNEQFF
J: TRBJ1-5; V: TRBV7-8; size: few; D: TRBD1; DNA: TGTGCCAGCAGCTCGGACAGGGGGCCTGGAAGCAATCAGCCCCAGCATTTT; CDR3: CASSSDRGPGSNQPQHF
J: TRBJ1-1; V: TRBV7-9; size: -; D: -; DNA: TGTGCCAGCAGCATGGGGGGGAACACTGAAGCTTTCTTT; CDR3: CASSMGGNTEAFF
J: TRBJ2-3; V: TRBV19; size: -; D: TRBD1; DNA: TGTGCCAGTAGTATAGCCTGGGACAGGAAACACACAGATACGCAGTATTTT; CDR3: CASSIAWDRKHTDTQYF
J: TRBJ2-5; V: TRBV4-1; size: -; D: -; DNA: TGCGCCAGCAGCCAATCGGGGACAATCTCTCAAGAGACCCAGTACTTC; CDR3: CASSQSGTISQETQYF
J: TRBJ1-4; V: TRBV4-1; size: -; D: -; DNA: TGCGCCAGCAGAAGCAGGGGTGCAACTAATGAAAAACTGTTTTTT; CDR3: CASRSRGATNEKLFF
J: TRBJ2-3; V: TRBV18; size: -; D: -; DNA: TGTGCCAGCTCACCATACGGGGGTACAGATACGCAGTATTTT; CDR3: CASSPYGGTDTQYF
J: TRBJ2-3; V: TRBV7-9; size: -; D: -; DNA: TGTGCCAGCAGCCCAATATGGCGGGGAACAGATACGCAGTATTTT; CDR3: CASSPIWRGTDTQYF
J: TRBJ2-1; V: TRBV10-2; size: -; D: TRBD2; DNA: TGCGCCACCTTAGTGCCTAGCGGGGTTCACAATGAGCAGTTCTTC; CDR3: CATLVPSGVHNEQFF
J: TRBJ1-3; V: TRBV5-1; size: once; D: TRBD1; DNA: TGCGCCAGCAGCTTGGGGGACAGGGCGGGAAACACCATATATTTT; CDR3: CASSLGDRAGNTIYF
J: TRBJ2-3; V: TRBV29-1; size: once; D: -; DNA: TGCAGCGGGGGCTCCGGGGGCACAGATACGCAGTATTTT; CDR3: CSGGSGGTDTQYF
J: TRBJ2-2; V: TRBV28; size: -; D: TRBD1; DNA: TGTGCCAGCAGTTCCTCCGACAGGGGGAACACCGGGGAGCTGTTTTTT; CDR3: CASSSSDRGNTGELFF
J: TRBJ2-3; V: TRBV9; size: -; D: -; DNA: TGTGCCAGCAGCTATAGACTGACCACAGATACGCAGTATTTT; CDR3: CASSYRLTTDTQYF
J: TRBJ2-3; V: TRBV7-6; size: -; D: TRBD1; DNA: TGTGCCAGCAGCTTAGACAACAGGGGGTTAAGCACAGATACGCAGTATTTT; CDR3: CASSLDNRGLSTDTQYF
J: TRBJ1-1; V: TRBV6-5; size: once; D: -; DNA: TGTGCCAGCAGTTATGAGGCGCCGGGGAACACTGAAGCTTTCTTT; CDR3: CASSYEAPGNTEAFF
J: TRBJ1-4; V: TRBV6-5; size: -; D: TRBD1; DNA: TGTGCCAGCATTCATGACAGGGGGAATGAAAAACTGTTTTTT; CDR3: CASIHDRGNEKLFF
J: TRBJ1-4; V: TRBV3-1/TRBV3-2; size: -; D: TRBD1; DNA: TGTGCCAGCAGCTCCGGGACAGGTTACGGCAATGAAAAACTGTTTTTT; CDR3: CASSSGTGYGNEKLFF
J: TRBJ1-5; V: TRBV27; size: -; D: -; DNA: TGTGCCAGCAGTTTATCTGAAGTCAGTACCCAGCATTTT; CDR3: CASSLSEVSTQHF
J: TRBJ1-1; V: TRBV28; size: -; D: TRBD1; DNA: TGTGCCAGCAGTTTGTGGACAGGGTCTGAAGCTTTCTTT; CDR3: CASSLWTGSEAFF
J: TRBJ2-6; V: TRBV5-8; size: -; D: -; DNA: TGTGCCAGCAGCCAGTCTTGGAGTACTGGGGCCAACGTCCTGACTTTC; CDR3: CASSQSWSTGANVLTF
J: TRBJ2-5; V: TRBV29-1; size: few; D: -; DNA: TGCAGCACGCGACGGGACCAAGAGACCCAGTACTTC; CDR3: CSTRRDQETQYF
J: TRBJ2-2; V: TRBV7-9; size: once; D: -; DNA: TGTGCCAGCGGAGTCGCAGGGGGGACCGGGGAGCTGTTTTTT; CDR3: CASGVAGGTGELFF